Below are 24 T cell receptor beta chains sequenced from a single sample in a study of somatic mutations in cytotoxic T cells in rheumatoid arthritis. The table came from immunoSEQ multiplex PCR; TCRdb's copy has only in-frame clones and leaves some out. The sample consists of about 20,000 clones, 74% of them appearing once. Sequencing was performed on CD8+ T cells sorted from blood. All receptors come from a man between 60 and 75 years old in good health.

The rearrangement joins TRBV5-4 to TRBJ2-7; 14 bases line up with TRBD2. This CDR3 has 16 residues. Germline trimming cut 5 bases from V and 5 bases from J; bases unmatched to any gene: 9. Germline CDR1 SGHNT, CDR2 YYREEE (reference sequence). CDR3: CASRTAGLAGVDEQYF. DNA of the CDR3: TGTGCCAGCAGAACAGCGGGACTAGCGGGAGTGGACGAGCAGTACTTC.

This clone was seen more than once but under ten times. V usage is TRBV6-5 and J usage is TRBJ2-7, with D possibly TRBD1 on 6 matching bases. Germline CDR1 MNHEY, CDR2 SVGAGI. V was shortened by 5 bases and J by 3 bases, with 11 bases between the two germline ends. The CDR3 covers 13 residues. CDR3 in DNA: TGTGCCAGCAGTAAACAGGGTTTCTACGAGCAGTACTTC. Protein: CASSKQGFYEQYF.

The chain links TRBV12-5 to TRBJ2-5; TRBD2 aligns across 8 bases. The CDR3 has 19 residues. V lost 0 bases, J lost 5 bases, and 17 bases stayed unmatched. Germline CDR1 and CDR2: LGHNT and FRNRAP. The CDR3 spells CASGLVSGATGGPEETQYF. The CDR3 region has the DNA TGTGCTAGTGGTTTGGTATCCGGTGCGACGGGGGGGCCCGAGGAGACCCAGTACTTC.

The CDR3 loop reads CSVITGAGYGYTF. The CDR3, as DNA: TGCAGCGTTATAACAGGGGCGGGGTATGGCTACACCTTC. The chain uses TRBV29-1 and TRBJ1-2; 7 bases fit TRBD1. The CDR3 spans 13 residues. From germline, CDR1 is SQVTM and CDR2 ANQGSEA. V shed 5 bases, J shed 5 bases, and the junction held 8 bases outside the gene matches.

V and J are TRBV7-8 and TRBJ2-2, with 8 nucleotides matching TRBD2. Unmatched junction bases numbered 6, after V lost 1 base and J lost 5 bases. The CDR3 is 16 amino acids. CDR1 is SGHVS, CDR2 FQNEAQ, per germline. CDR3 DNA: TGTGCCAGCAGCTTAGGGGTAGCGGGAATGACCGGGGAGCTGTTTTTT. Protein sequence: CASSLGVAGMTGELFF.

This clone showed up just once. This sequence joins TRBV7-9 and TRBJ2-1; 8 bases map to TRBD1. CDR3 length: 16 amino acids. Trimming took 1 base from V and 4 from J; bases not matched to a gene: 6. Looked up from germline, CDR1 is SEHNR and CDR2 is FQNEAQ (reference sequence). The CDR3 bases are TGTGCCAGCAGCTTAGTCGGTACAGGGGGGTACAATGAGCAGTTCTTC. It yields the protein CASSLVGTGGYNEQFF.

The chain carries TRBV4-1 and TRBJ1-5, with 9 bases fitting TRBD1. The germline CDR1 and CDR2 sequences are MGHRA and YSYEKL. J gave up 6 bases and V 0 bases, and 9 bases lay outside the gene matches. This CDR3 is built from 17 residues. The CDR3 loop is CASSQDRTGVHTQPQHF. DNA of the CDR3: TGCGCCAGCAGCCAAGATAGGACAGGGGTCCACACTCAGCCCCAGCATTTT.

The CDR3 loop is CASSLAGTYEQYF. The CDR3 DNA reads TGCGCCAGCAGCTTGGCCGGGACCTACGAGCAGTACTTC. The rearrangement links TRBV5-1 to TRBJ2-7; D may be TRBD2 (5 bases). CDR1 and CDR2 (germline): SGHRS, YFSETQ. CDR3 size: 13 residues. V was shortened by 0 bases and J by 2 bases, with 6 bases between the two germline ends.

About this clone itself: The sample carries other DNA sequences with the same CDR3. The chain uses TRBV5-1 and TRBJ1-1, with D possibly being TRBD1 (6 bases). Deletions cut 3 bases from V and 2 bases from J, with 11 bases between. Looked up from germline, CDR1 is SGHRS and CDR2 is YFSETQ. The CDR3 loop spans 14 amino acids. The CDR3, as DNA: TGCGCCAGCAGCTCTTCCGGGACAAACACTGAAGCTTTCTTT. It yields the protein CASSSSGTNTEAFF.

The V gene is TRBV5-5, the J gene TRBJ2-5, with 10 bases aligning to TRBD1. The CDR3 is 14 residues long. Trimming at V came to 0 bases and at J to 6 bases, leaving 2 bases not matched to a gene. Looked up from germline, CDR1 is SGHKS and CDR2 is YYEKEE (reference sequence). The CDR3 DNA reads TGTGCCAGCAGCTTGGGACAGGGGGCTCAGACCCAGTACTTC. Protein sequence: CASSLGQGAQTQYF. Filled out from reference TRBV5-5 and TRBJ2-5, the complete variable domain reads DAGVTQSPTHLIKTRGQQVTLRCSPISGHKSVSWYQQVLGQGPQFIFQYYEKEERGRGNFPDRFSARQFPNYSSELNVNALLLGDSALYLCASSLGQGAQTQYFGPGTRLLVL.

The V call is TRBV11-2, the J call TRBJ2-3, with TRBD2 matching 7 bases. Germline assignment: CDR1 SGHAT and CDR2 FQNNGV. V gave up 5 bases and J gave up 0 bases; unmatched junction bases: 14. The CDR3 contains 18 residues. CDR3 DNA sequence: TGTGCCAGCAGCCATCGGGGGGTGAGGGTCCCTAGCACAGATACGCAGTATTTT. Protein: CASSHRGVRVPSTDTQYF.

The V call is TRBV7-9, the J call TRBJ1-4; 9 bases are shared with TRBD1. Losses at the gene ends were 5 bases for V and 8 bases for J; bases not matched to a gene: 6. The germline V gene encodes CDR1 SEHNR and CDR2 FQNEAQ (reference sequence). The CDR3 runs to 14 residues. The CDR3: CASSPGTGTEKLFF. Written as DNA, the CDR3 is TGTGCCAGCAGCCCAGGGACAGGGACCGAAAAACTGTTTTTT.

This chain connects TRBV19 to TRBJ1-5; 7 bases line up with TRBD1. V shed 2 bases and J 0 bases; nucleotides not matched to a gene: 4. This CDR3 contains 16 residues. CDR1 LNHDA and CDR2 SQIVND come from the germline V gene (reference sequence). CDR3 sequence reads: CASSIIQGNSNQPQHF. The CDR3 nucleotides are TGTGCCAGTAGTATAATACAGGGGAATAGCAATCAGCCCCAGCATTTT.

In its sample, this clone was seen a few times. The chain uses TRBV27 and TRBJ2-7; tentative D call: TRBD2 (6 bases). Trimming left V 0 bases short and J 0 bases short, with 12 bases between. The CDR3 sequence is 16 residues long. Germline V gene data show CDR1 as MNHEY and CDR2 as SMNVEV (reference sequence). The CDR3 nucleotides read TGTGCCAGCAGTTTATCGGAGGGGTACCACTCCTACGAGCAGTACTTC. Its protein is CASSLSEGYHSYEQYF.

The chain recombines TRBV27 with TRBJ2-7; 9 nucleotides match TRBD1. Trimming cost V 5 bases and J 0 bases; bases outside gene matches: 5. The germline gives CDR1 MNHEY, CDR2 SMNVEV (reference sequence). The CDR3 totals 15 residues. In nucleotides, the CDR3 is TGTGCCAGCAGTCCCGGGACAGGGTCCTCCTACGAGCAGTACTTC. Translating it yields CASSPGTGSSYEQYF.

The rearrangement joins TRBV12-5 to TRBJ1-2; a possible D gene is TRBD1 (5 bases). CDR3 length equals 14 residues. Deletions cut 1 base from V and 6 bases from J, with 12 bases between. The germline gives CDR1 LGHNT, CDR2 FRNRAP. The CDR3 DNA is TGTGCTAGTGGTTTGGCCCAGCGGGGGAATGGCTACACCTTC. It specifies CASGLAQRGNGYTF.

The V and J genes are TRBV7-8 and TRBJ2-3; 8 nucleotides agree with TRBD2. CDR1 and CDR2 (germline): SGHVS, FQNEAQ. There are 16 residues in the CDR3. Losses at the gene ends were 5 bases for V and 2 bases for J; bases not matched to a gene: 9. Written as DNA, the CDR3 is TGTGCCAGCAGCGTCGAGCGGGGGCGCCCCACAGATACGCAGTATTTT. Its protein product is CASSVERGRPTDTQYF.

The chain is built from TRBV5-1 and TRBJ2-3; TRBD2 might be the D (6 bases). The CDR3 totals 18 residues. The germline gives CDR1 SGHRS, CDR2 YFSETQ. V was shortened by 3 bases and J by 6 bases, with 26 bases between the two germline ends. CDR3 nucleotide sequence: TGCGCCAGCAGCTCGAGGGACTCTAGCACCCAGGGCGGTGATACGCAGTATTTT. Translated, it gives CASSSRDSSTQGGDTQYF.

This chain connects TRBV5-1 to TRBJ2-1, with 8 nucleotides matching TRBD2. Germline V gene data show CDR1 as SGHRS and CDR2 as YFSETQ. There are 17 residues in the CDR3. The J segment lost 1 base and the V segment lost 3 bases, leaving 9 bases of the junction unmatched. The CDR3 sequence is CASSWGLGGGSYNEQFF. Here the CDR3 DNA reads TGCGCCAGCAGCTGGGGCTTAGGCGGGGGGTCCTACAATGAGCAGTTCTTC.

The V gene is TRBV6-5, the J gene TRBJ1-1; 7 bases are a match to TRBD1. The trim removed 4 bases at V and 4 bases at J, leaving 3 bases unmatched. Germline CDR1 and CDR2: MNHEY and SVGAGI. The CDR3 has 13 residues. The CDR3 region is CASSLSGGTEAFF. The DNA of the CDR3 is TGTGCCAGCAGTTTATCAGGGGGCACTGAAGCTTTCTTT.

The chain recombines TRBV7-6 with TRBJ2-7; TRBD1 aligns across 9 bases. Trimming at V came to 5 bases and at J to 1 base, leaving 3 bases not matched to a gene. Germline V gene lookup returns CDR1 SGHVS and CDR2 FNYEAQ. The CDR3 spans 14 residues. The CDR3 region is CASSLGTGSYEQYF. Here the CDR3 DNA reads TGTGCCAGCAGCCTCGGGACAGGGTCCTACGAGCAGTACTTC.

This chain uses TRBV7-6 with TRBJ2-1; TRBD2 aligns across 8 bases. Germline values: CDR1 SGHVS, CDR2 FNYEAQ. V lost 5 bases to trimming and J lost 4 bases; unmatched junction nucleotides: 7. This CDR3 region has 15 residues. CDR3 loop: CASSPSSGSYNEQFF. The DNA for the CDR3 is TGTGCCAGCAGCCCGTCCAGCGGGAGTTACAATGAGCAGTTCTTC. The full variable domain, completed using reference TRBV7-6 and TRBJ2-1, is GAGVSQSPRYKVTKRGQDVALRCDPISGHVSLYWYRQALGQGPEFLTYFNYEAQQDKSGLPNDRFSAERPEGSISTLTIQRTEQRDSAMYRCASSPSSGSYNEQFFGPGTRLTVL.

V gene TRBV27 combines with J gene TRBJ2-1; 7 bases fit TRBD1. The V segment lost 4 bases and the J segment 3 bases; nucleotides outside the gene matches: 12. Germline V CDR1 and CDR2: MNHEY, SMNVEV (reference sequence). This CDR3 region has 17 residues. The CDR3 sequence: CASSSRQGLGLYNEQFF. The CDR3 DNA is TGTGCCAGCAGTTCCCGACAGGGCCTGGGCCTCTACAATGAGCAGTTCTTC.

Here the CDR3 reads CASSPGTAGYTF. CDR3 nucleotides: TGTGCCAGCAGCCCCGGGACAGCCGGCTACACCTTC. V usage is TRBV11-2 and J usage is TRBJ1-2, with TRBD1 identical over 7 bases. V lost 5 bases and J lost 8; bases outside the gene matches: 5. The CDR3 is 12 amino acids. Germline assignment: CDR1 SGHAT and CDR2 FQNNGV.